Included here is one TCR beta chain sequence, with context. This entry belongs to a study of T-cell reconstitution after alpha-beta-depleted transplantation in children. Unique molecular identifiers were incorporated when the TCRbeta library was constructed. TCRdb reanalysed the PCR reads using MiXCR and keeps one entry per CDR3 protein. This table holds 500,000 or so distinct CDR3 sequences, approximately 32% found once. This CDR3 comprises 15 residues. Trimming pared 2 bases from V and 0 bases from J, leaving 5 bases between. Germline V gene lookup returns CDR1 LNHDA and CDR2 SQIVND (reference sequence).

The gene calls are TRBV19 and TRBJ2-6; D is unresolved. This specimen was PBMCs from the stem cell graft donor, taken from the stem cell graft. This clonotype was sampled from a human donor who donated a stem cell graft to a child with aplastic anemia. CDR3 loop: CASSIHYSGANVLTF. CDR3 DNA: TGTGCCAGTAGTATACACTACTCTGGGGCCAACGTCCTGACTTTC. The variable domain in full, with the rest retrieved from reference TRBV19 and TRBJ2-6, is DGGITQSPKYLFRKEGQNVTLSCEQNLNHDAMYWYRQDPGQGLRLIYYSQIVNDFQKGDIAEGYSVSREKKESFPLTVTSAQKNPTAFYLCASSIHYSGANVLTFGAGSRLTVL.